This record covers a single TCR beta chain. Its target is not known. The donors had carbamazepine-induced Stevens-Johnson syndrome or toxic epidermal necrolysis. This CDR3 comprises 17 residues. In germline, CDR1 is MDHEN, CDR2 SYDVKM. The record originates from a study of T cells in severe cutaneous drug reactions. Background on the study: RegiSCAR criteria gave all enrolled patients a probable or definite SJS/TEN or DRESS diagnosis.

TCR subtype-specific primers in iRepertoire multiplex PCR prepared libraries for bulk and single-cell sequencing. Bulk TCR beta libraries came from multiplex PCR with V, D, J primers. For each CDR3 protein, TCRdb gives one entry from its re-call of the multiplex PCR reads, without DNA. The sample has about 7,500 distinct CDR3 sequences. Broader study findings: Blister cells averaged approximately 30% and PBMC roughly 5.5% TRBV12-4 in carbamazepine-induced Stevens-Johnson syndrome or toxic epidermal necrolysis patients.

This receptor was taken from a human donor with a severe cutaneous adverse drug reaction. The sequencing input was cells from a skin blister. This rearrangement joins TRBV28 to TRBJ2-6; the D call from TCRdb, TRBD2, cannot be confirmed without DNA. CDR3: CASRPPGLLSGANVLTF. Looking up the rest from reference TRBV28 and TRBJ2-6 gives the full variable domain: DVKVTQSSRYLVKRTGEKVFLECVQDMDHENMFWYRQDPGLGLRLIYFSYDVKMKEKGDIPEGYSVSREKKERFSLILESASTNQTSMYLCASRPPGLLSGANVLTFGAGSRLTVL.